The 14 T cell receptor beta chains below all came from one sample that was sequenced in a study of blood T cells in healthy people across ages. Through a sample-barcoded 5' primer and a J-beta primer mix, a second PCR was run for about 7 to 12 cycles. TCRdb called the 5' RACE reads again in MiXCR, with one record for every CDR3 protein. The sample holds more than 1.4 million distinct CDR3 sequences; about 43% are singletons and the top ten take 7.9%. Input material: blood. All receptors come from a woman between 18 and 29 years old in good health.

This clonotype was counted between two and nine times. The chain combines TRBV29-1 with TRBJ1-5, with TRBD1 matching 7 bases. The length of the CDR3 is 15 residues. The germline gives CDR1 SQVTM, CDR2 ANQGSEA. Trimming cost V 1 base and J 0 bases; bases outside gene matches: 3. CDR3 protein: CSVEVTGASNQPQHF. DNA of the CDR3: TGCAGCGTTGAAGTTACAGGGGCTAGCAATCAGCCCCAGCATTTT.

The V gene is TRBV6-6, the J gene TRBJ1-1; no definite D call. With 0 bases removed from V and 7 bases from J, the gap between germline ends came to 12 bases. CDR1 is MNHNY, CDR2 SVGAGI, per germline (reference sequence). This CDR3 contains 14 residues. CDR3 region: CASSYSGAADEAFF. The DNA for the CDR3 is TGTGCCAGCAGTTACTCAGGCGCGGCCGATGAAGCTTTCTTT.

The chain combines TRBV4-1 with TRBJ2-1, with TRBD2 identical over 13 bases. Losses at the gene ends were 0 bases for V and 10 bases for J; bases not matched to a gene: 9. From germline, CDR1 is MGHRA and CDR2 YSYEKL. The CDR3 covers 17 residues. The CDR3 is CASSQDGRTSGRVEQFF. CDR3 in DNA: TGCGCCAGCAGCCAAGATGGGAGGACTAGCGGGAGAGTCGAGCAGTTCTTC.

The rearrangement links TRBV4-1 to TRBJ1-5, with 8 bases lining up with TRBD1. In germline, CDR1 is MGHRA, CDR2 YSYEKL. The CDR3 is 16 amino acids. Trimming cost V 3 bases and J 4 bases; bases outside gene matches: 8. CDR3 coding DNA: TGCGCCAGCAGCCATGATCCGGGACAGGTAAATCAGCCCCAGCATTTT. This translates into CASSHDPGQVNQPQHF.

The chain is built from TRBV20-1 and TRBJ2-3; the match to TRBD2 covers 9 bases. Germline V CDR1 and CDR2: DFQATT, SNEGSKA (reference sequence). This CDR3 is built from 12 residues. The ends lost 5 bases at V and 7 bases at J; junction bases unmatched: 4. The CDR3 sequence is CSADPSGNTQYF. In DNA, the CDR3 is TGCAGTGCTGACCCTAGCGGGAATACGCAGTATTTT.

The chain recombines TRBV20-1 with TRBJ2-5; tentatively, D is TRBD1 or TRBD2 (5 bases each). The germline gives CDR1 DFQATT, CDR2 SNEGSKA (reference sequence). V lost 0 bases to trimming and J lost 2 bases, with 13 bases between them. CDR3 length: 15 amino acids. The CDR3 DNA reads as TGCAGTGCTAGAGATTACAGGACTTCACAAGAGACCCAGTACTTC. Translating gives CSARDYRTSQETQYF.

The rearrangement uses TRBV30 and TRBJ1-6, with 8 positions matching TRBD1. The CDR3 totals 15 residues. In germline, CDR1 is GTSNPN, CDR2 SVGIG (reference sequence). The V gene end was trimmed by 1 base and the J gene end by 10 bases; junction bases not matched to a gene: 9. The CDR3 DNA follows: TGTGCCTGGAGTGCACTGCAGGGGGCCAGGTCACCCCTCCACTTT. As protein: CAWSALQGARSPLHF.

J is TRBJ2-7 and V is TRBV27; D remains unclear. V was shortened by 2 bases and J by 2 bases, with 13 bases between the two germline ends. This CDR3 is 15 amino acids long. Germline V gene data show CDR1 as MNHEY and CDR2 as SMNVEV (reference sequence). CDR3 bases: TGTGCCAGCAGTTTACGAACTACTTCGGCCTACGAGCAGTACTTC. This codes for CASSLRTTSAYEQYF.

Details on this clonotype: A junction boundary mismatches the germline segment, possibly from a read error. The chain recombines TRBV5-5 with TRBJ2-1, with D maybe TRBD1 (6 bases). This CDR3 has 15 residues. The germline V gene has CDR1 SGHKS and CDR2 YYEKEE (reference sequence). CDR3 sequence reads: CAGSLLQGQYNEQFF. CDR3 nucleotides: TGTGCCGGCAGCTTGCTGCAGGGGCAATACAATGAGCAGTTCTTC.

V is TRBV7-6 and J is TRBJ1-6; D is uncertain. This CDR3 comprises 12 residues. Between the trimmed V and J ends, which lost 5 bases and 10 bases, there was a span of 9 bases. Germline V gene sequence: CDR1 SGHVS, CDR2 FNYEAQ. The CDR3 DNA reads as TGTGCCAGCAGCCCGGTCTCCTCACCCCTCCACTTT. It codes for CASSPVSSPLHF.

The genes are TRBV9 and TRBJ2-5; D gene uncertain. The V gene lost 3 bases and the J gene lost 4 bases, with 10 bases spanning the gap. The CDR3 is made up of 13 amino acids. Germline V gene data show CDR1 as SGDLS and CDR2 as YYNGEE. The CDR3 DNA sequence: TGTGCCAGCAGCGCCCAACCCAGAGAGACCCAGTACTTC. It encodes CASSAQPRETQYF.

This clonotype was seen a few times. The rearrangement uses TRBV10-3 and TRBJ2-1, with TRBD2 matching 12 bases. The ends lost 2 bases at V and 9 bases at J; junction bases unmatched: 14. This CDR3 region has 18 residues. Germline V gene lookup returns CDR1 ENHRY and CDR2 SYGVKD. CDR3 coding DNA: TGTGCCATCAGTGAGGGACTAGCGGGACGAAAGGGGGTCTCTGAGCAGTTCTTC. Translated, it gives CAISEGLAGRKGVSEQFF.

This clonotype was detected only once. The chain couples TRBV20-1 to TRBJ2-1, with TRBD1 identical over 8 bases. Unmatched junction bases numbered 11, after V lost 4 bases and J lost 6 bases. Germline V gene data show CDR1 as DFQATT and CDR2 as SNEGSKA (reference sequence). The CDR3 runs to 15 residues. The CDR3 loop reads CSAKRPDRVGNEQFF. The CDR3 coding sequence is TGCAGTGCTAAACGTCCGGACAGGGTAGGCAATGAGCAGTTCTTC.

The chain uses TRBV12-3 or TRBV12-4 and TRBJ2-1; 9 bases align to TRBD1. The CDR3 has 13 residues. Trimming removed 5 bases from V and 6 bases from J; junction bases left unmatched: 2. The CDR3 reads CASSGTGFNEQFF. CDR3 nucleotides: TGTGCCAGCAGTGGGACAGGGTTCAATGAGCAGTTCTTC.